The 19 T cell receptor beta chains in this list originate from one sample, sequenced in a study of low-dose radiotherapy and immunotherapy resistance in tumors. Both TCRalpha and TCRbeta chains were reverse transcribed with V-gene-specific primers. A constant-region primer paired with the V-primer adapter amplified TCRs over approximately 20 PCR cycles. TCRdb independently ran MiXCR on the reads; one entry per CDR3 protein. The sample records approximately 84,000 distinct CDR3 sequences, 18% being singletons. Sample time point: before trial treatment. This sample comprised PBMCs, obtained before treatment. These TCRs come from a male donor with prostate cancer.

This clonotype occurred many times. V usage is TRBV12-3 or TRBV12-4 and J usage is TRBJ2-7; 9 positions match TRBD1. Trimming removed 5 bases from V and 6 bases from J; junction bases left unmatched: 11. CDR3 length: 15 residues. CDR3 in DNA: TGTGCCAGCAGTCCCCCGACAGGGGGGTATGGCGAGCAGTACTTC. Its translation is CASSPPTGGYGEQYF.

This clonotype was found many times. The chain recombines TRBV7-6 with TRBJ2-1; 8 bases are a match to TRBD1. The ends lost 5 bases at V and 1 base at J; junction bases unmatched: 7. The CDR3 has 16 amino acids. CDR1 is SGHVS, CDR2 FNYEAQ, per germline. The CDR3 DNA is TGTGCCAGCAGCACCGGACAGGGCCTTTCCTACAATGAGCAGTTCTTC. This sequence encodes CASSTGQGLSYNEQFF. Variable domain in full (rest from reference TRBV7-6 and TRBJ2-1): GAGVSQSPRYKVTKRGQDVALRCDPISGHVSLYWYRQALGQGPEFLTYFNYEAQQDKSGLPNDRFSAERPEGSISTLTIQRTEQRDSAMYRCASSTGQGLSYNEQFFGPGTRLTVL.

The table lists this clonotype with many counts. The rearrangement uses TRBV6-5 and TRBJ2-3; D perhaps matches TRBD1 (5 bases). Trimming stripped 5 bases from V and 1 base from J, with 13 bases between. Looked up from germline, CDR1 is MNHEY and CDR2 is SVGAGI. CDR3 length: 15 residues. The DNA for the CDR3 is TGTGCCAGCAGTAACCAGGGTGGAGGCACAGATACGCAGTATTTT. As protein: CASSNQGGGTDTQYF.

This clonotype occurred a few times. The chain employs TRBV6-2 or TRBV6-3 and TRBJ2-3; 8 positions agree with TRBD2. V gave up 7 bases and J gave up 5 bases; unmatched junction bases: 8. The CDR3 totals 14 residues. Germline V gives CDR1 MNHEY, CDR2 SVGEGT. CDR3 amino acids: CASTRERGRDTQYF. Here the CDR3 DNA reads TGTGCCAGCACCAGAGAGCGGGGGCGAGATACGCAGTATTTT.

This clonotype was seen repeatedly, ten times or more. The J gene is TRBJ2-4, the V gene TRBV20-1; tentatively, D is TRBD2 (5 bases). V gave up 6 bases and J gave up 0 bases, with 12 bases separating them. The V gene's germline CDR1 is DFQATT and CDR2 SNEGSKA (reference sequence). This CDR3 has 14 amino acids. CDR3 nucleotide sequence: TGCAGTGCCGGACCCGGGGTAGCCAAAAACATTCAGTACTTC. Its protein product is CSAGPGVAKNIQYF.

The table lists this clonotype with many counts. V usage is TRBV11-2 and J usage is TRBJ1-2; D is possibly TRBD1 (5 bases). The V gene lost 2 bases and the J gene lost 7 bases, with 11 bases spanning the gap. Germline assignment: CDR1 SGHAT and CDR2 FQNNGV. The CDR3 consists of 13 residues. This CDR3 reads CASSLFQGGGYTF. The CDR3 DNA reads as TGTGCCAGCAGCTTATTTCAGGGAGGTGGCTACACCTTC. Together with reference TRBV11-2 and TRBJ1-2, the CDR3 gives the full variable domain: EAGVAQSPRYKIIEKRQSVAFWCNPISGHATLYWYQQILGQGPKLLIQFQNNGVVDDSQLPKDRFSAERLKGVDSTLKIQPAKLEDSAVYLCASSLFQGGGYTFGSGTRLTVV.

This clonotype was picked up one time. This CDR3 is CASSPREQYF. CDR3 sequence (DNA): TGCGCCAGCAGCCCCCGCGAGCAGTACTTC. The chain has TRBV5-1 and TRBJ2-7; no clear D. The CDR3 is made up of 10 amino acids. With 4 bases removed from V and 6 bases from J, the gap between germline ends came to 5 bases. Germline V gene lookup returns CDR1 SGHRS and CDR2 YFSETQ.

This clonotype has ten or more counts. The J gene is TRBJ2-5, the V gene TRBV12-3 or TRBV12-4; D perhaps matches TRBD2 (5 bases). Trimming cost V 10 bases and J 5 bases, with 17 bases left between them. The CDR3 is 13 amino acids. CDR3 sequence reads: CATGNQIEETQYF. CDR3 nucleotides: TGTGCCACGGGGAATCAGATCGAGGAGACCCAGTACTTC.

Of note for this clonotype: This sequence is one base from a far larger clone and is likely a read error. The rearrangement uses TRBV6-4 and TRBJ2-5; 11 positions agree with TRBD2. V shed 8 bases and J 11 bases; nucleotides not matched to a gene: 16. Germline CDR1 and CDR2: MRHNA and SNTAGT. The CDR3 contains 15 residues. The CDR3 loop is CASASASGGFDEQYF. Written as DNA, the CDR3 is TGTGCCAGCGCGAGCGCTAGCGGGGGGTTCGATGAGCAGTACTTC.

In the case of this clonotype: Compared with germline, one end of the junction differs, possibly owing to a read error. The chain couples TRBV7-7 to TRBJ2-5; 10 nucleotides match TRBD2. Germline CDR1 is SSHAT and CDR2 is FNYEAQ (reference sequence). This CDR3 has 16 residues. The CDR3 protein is CASSFGASGSQETQYF. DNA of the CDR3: TGTGCTAGCAGCTTTGGCGCTAGCGGGAGCCAAGAGACCCAGTACTTC.

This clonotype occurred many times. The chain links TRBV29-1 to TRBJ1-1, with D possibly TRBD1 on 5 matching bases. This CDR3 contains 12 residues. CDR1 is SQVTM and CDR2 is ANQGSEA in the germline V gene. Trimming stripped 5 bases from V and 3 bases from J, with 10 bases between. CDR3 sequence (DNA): TGCAGCGTTTTTAGGGACGACACTGAAGCTTTCTTT. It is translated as CSVFRDDTEAFF. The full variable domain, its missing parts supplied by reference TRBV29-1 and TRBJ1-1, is SAVISQKPSRDICQRGTSLTIQCQVDSQVTMMFWYRQQPGQSLTLIATANQGSEATYESGFVIDKFPISRPNLTFSTLTVSNMSPEDSSIYLCSVFRDDTEAFFGQGTRLTVV.

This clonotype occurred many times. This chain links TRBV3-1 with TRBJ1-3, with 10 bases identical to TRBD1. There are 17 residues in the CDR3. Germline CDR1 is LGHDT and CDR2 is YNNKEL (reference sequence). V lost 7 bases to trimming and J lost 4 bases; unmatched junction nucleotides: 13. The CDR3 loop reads CASTRGQGSAVGNTIYF. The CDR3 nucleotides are TGTGCCAGCACGAGGGGACAGGGGTCGGCGGTGGGAAACACCATATATTTT. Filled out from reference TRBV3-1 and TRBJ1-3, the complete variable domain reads DTAVSQTPKYLVTQMGNDKSIKCEQNLGHDTMYWYKQDSKKFLKIMFSYNNKELIINETVPNRFSPKSPDKAHLNLHINSLELGDSAVYFCASTRGQGSAVGNTIYFGEGSWLTVV.

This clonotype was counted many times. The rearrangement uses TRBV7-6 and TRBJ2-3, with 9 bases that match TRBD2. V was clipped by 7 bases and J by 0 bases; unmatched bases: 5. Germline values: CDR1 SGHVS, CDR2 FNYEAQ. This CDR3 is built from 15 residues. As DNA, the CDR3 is TGTGCCAGCAAGCGGGGGGCCCTTAGCACAGATACGCAGTATTTT. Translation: CASKRGALSTDTQYF.

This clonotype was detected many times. CDR3 in amino acids: CSARRQPVVVTQYF. For the CDR3, the DNA is TGCAGTGCTAGGAGGCAGCCTGTCGTTGTTACGCAGTATTTT. This chain uses TRBV20-1 with TRBJ2-3, with D unclear. V shed 3 bases and J shed 8 bases, with 18 bases lying between them. The germline gives CDR1 DFQATT, CDR2 SNEGSKA (reference sequence). This CDR3 is built from 14 residues.

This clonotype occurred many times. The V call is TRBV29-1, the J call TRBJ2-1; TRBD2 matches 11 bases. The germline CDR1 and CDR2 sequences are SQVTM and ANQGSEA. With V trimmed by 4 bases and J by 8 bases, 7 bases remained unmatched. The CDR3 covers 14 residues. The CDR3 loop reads CSVAGSGGADEQFF. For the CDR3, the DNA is TGCAGCGTTGCTGGTAGCGGGGGGGCCGATGAGCAGTTCTTC.

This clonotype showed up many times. CDR3 amino acids: CASSDTRGGNQPQHF. CDR3 nucleotide sequence: TGCGCCAGCAGTGACACCAGGGGAGGCAATCAGCCCCAGCATTTT. V gene TRBV10-2 combines with J gene TRBJ1-5; the D gene is possibly TRBD1 (6 bases). This CDR3 spans 15 amino acids. Germline V gene lookup returns CDR1 WSHSY and CDR2 SAAADI. Trimming took 3 bases from V and 2 from J, leaving 11 bases between them.

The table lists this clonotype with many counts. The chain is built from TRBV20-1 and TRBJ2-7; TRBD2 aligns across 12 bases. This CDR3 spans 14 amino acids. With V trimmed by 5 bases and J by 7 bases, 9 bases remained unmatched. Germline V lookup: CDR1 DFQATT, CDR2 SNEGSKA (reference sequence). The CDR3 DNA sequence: TGCAGTGCTCCGCAGCCTAGCGGGGGGGAGGAGCAGTACTTC. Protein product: CSAPQPSGGEEQYF.

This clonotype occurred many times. CDR3 bases: TGTGCCAGCAGTCAAGGGAATGAGGTCGGGCCCCAGCATTTT. This encodes CASSQGNEVGPQHF. The chain couples TRBV6-1 to TRBJ1-5, with no clear D. This CDR3 comprises 14 residues. Trimming took 5 bases from V and 9 from J, leaving 17 bases between them. In germline, CDR1 is MNHNS, CDR2 SASEGT.

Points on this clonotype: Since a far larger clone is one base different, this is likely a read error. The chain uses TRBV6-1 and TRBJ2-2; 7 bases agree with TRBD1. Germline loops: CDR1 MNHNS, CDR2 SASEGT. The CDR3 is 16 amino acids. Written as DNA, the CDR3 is TGTGACAGCAGTTATAGCGACAGGGTGGGGACCGGGGAGCTGTTTTTT. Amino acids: CDSSYSDRVGTGELFF.